The source of this T cell receptor (beta chain) is a study of immune cell composition in non-small cell lung cancer. Whole-study findings and limits: In adenocarcinoma, maximal tumour-associated clone frequency tracked TIL tumour reactivity. Lung adenocarcinomas had lower top 10 clone scores and clonality than squamous tumours.

V lost 11 bases and J 1 base, leaving 12 bases between the germline ends. From germline, CDR1 is SNHLY and CDR2 FYNNEI. This CDR3 is built from 13 residues. Notes on this clone: The antigen remains undetermined.

Generated by immunoSEQ multiplex PCR, the TCRdb table keeps only in-frame clones and is missing some. The data contain approximately 3,800 clones, 70% to 80% of them seen just once; the ten biggest clones take up 25% to 35%. The sample consisted of lung tumor tissue. The clonotype originates from a human donor with non-small cell lung cancer. The chain couples TRBV2 to TRBJ1-3; D may be TRBD1 (6 bases). The CDR3 reads CAASRGSGNTIYF. Written as DNA, the CDR3 is TGTGCCGCCAGCAGGGGTTCTGGAAACACCATATATTTT. Full variable domain (outside the CDR3, taken from reference TRBV2 and TRBJ1-3): EPEVTQTPSHQVTQMGQEVILRCVPISNHLYFYWYRQILGQKVEFLVSFYNNEISEKSEIFDDQFSVERPDGSNFTLKIRSTKLEDSAMYFCAASRGSGNTIYFGEGSWLTVV.